The 9 T cell receptor beta chains reported below all come from one sample, sequenced in a study of T cells in Graves' hyperthyroidism and ophthalmopathy. Regions amplified from RNA transcripts were the TCR beta CDR3 regions. When the TCR CDR3 underwent first-round RT-PCR, the HTBI primer set was used. One entry per CDR3 protein results from TCRdb running MiXCR on the multiplex PCR reads. The sample holds some 360,000 distinct CDR3 sequences, roughly 18% seen once. The source material was blood. Source of these receptors: a woman in her thirties or forties with Graves' ophthalmopathy.

The table lists this clonotype with many counts. This chain uses TRBV12-3 or TRBV12-4 with TRBJ2-6; D possibly uses TRBD1 or TRBD2 (5 bases each). The germline V and J ends were trimmed by 7 bases and 4 bases, with 14 bases remaining between them. This CDR3 has 15 amino acids. The CDR3 protein is CASTPGGGGANVLTF. CDR3 bases: TGTGCCAGCACCCCTGGGGGTGGAGGGGCCAACGTCCTGACTTTC.

This clonotype was observed many times. This chain uses TRBV5-1 with TRBJ2-7; 7 bases are shared with TRBD2. This CDR3 has 14 amino acids. J gave up 6 bases and V 3 bases, and 9 bases lay outside the gene matches. In germline, CDR1 is SGHRS, CDR2 YFSETQ. The CDR3 is CASSSDGGSVEQYF. CDR3 nucleotides: TGCGCCAGCAGCTCGGACGGGGGGTCAGTCGAGCAGTACTTC.

This clonotype has ten or more counts. The V gene is TRBV6-1, the J gene TRBJ2-7; 7 nucleotides line up with TRBD1. V gave up 3 bases and J gave up 3 bases; unmatched junction bases: 2. The CDR3 contains 13 residues. Germline CDR1 MNHNS, CDR2 SASEGT. In DNA form, the CDR3 reads TGTGCCAGCAGTGACAGGGGGTACTACGAGCAGTACTTC. Protein: CASSDRGYYEQYF.

The chain links TRBV15 to TRBJ2-5; 8 nucleotides line up with TRBD2. Unmatched junction bases numbered 4, after V lost 4 bases and J lost 3 bases. This CDR3 has 14 amino acids. Germline CDR1 reads LNHNV; CDR2 reads YYDKDF (reference sequence). CDR3 nucleotide sequence: TGTGCCACCAGCATTTCAGCGGGAGAAGAGACCCAGTACTTC. Its protein product is CATSISAGEETQYF.

This clonotype was detected ten times or more. This chain joins TRBV14 and TRBJ2-7, with D perhaps being TRBD1 or TRBD2 (5 bases each). Looked up from germline, CDR1 is SGHDN and CDR2 is FVKESK. This CDR3 has 15 residues. V lost 1 base to trimming and J lost 5 bases, with 15 bases between them. Here the CDR3 reads CASSQALVRGNEQYF. For the CDR3, the DNA is TGTGCCAGCAGCCAAGCGTTGGTGAGGGGCAACGAGCAGTACTTC.

This clonotype was observed many times. The chain uses TRBV6-1 and TRBJ2-7; D is undetermined. V was pared by 4 bases and J by 3 bases, with 4 bases between. The CDR3 is 11 amino acids. Germline CDR1 is MNHNS and CDR2 is SASEGT. The CDR3 region has the DNA TGTGCCAGCAGTGCACACTACGAGCAGTACTTC. It codes for CASSAHYEQYF.

This clonotype appeared many times. The chain is built from TRBV6-5 and TRBJ2-7, with D perhaps being TRBD1 or TRBD2 (5 bases each). V lost 5 bases, J lost 5 bases, and 22 bases lay in between. Germline V lookup: CDR1 MNHEY, CDR2 SVGAGI. The CDR3 is 16 residues long. CDR3 sequence: CASSRPSRGESNEQYF. The DNA for the CDR3 is TGTGCCAGCAGTCGACCAAGTAGAGGGGAGTCCAACGAGCAGTACTTC.

This chain uses TRBV2 with TRBJ1-1, with D uncertain. The CDR3 contains 13 residues. The germline gives CDR1 SNHLY, CDR2 FYNNEI. V was shortened by 11 bases and J by 1 base, with 14 bases between the two germline ends. CDR3 sequence (DNA): TGTGCCGGCCTAATATCTACGAACACTGAAGCTTTCTTT. Its translation is CAGLISTNTEAFF.

The CDR3 region has the DNA TGTGCCAGCAGCCCCCGAGAAGCGGGAGGCGAGCAGTACTTC. Translating gives CASSPREAGGEQYF. V is TRBV7-2 and J is TRBJ2-7; 9 bases line up with TRBD2. V trimming: 5 bases; J trimming: 6 bases; junction bases outside the gene matches: 8. CDR1 and CDR2 (germline): SGHTA, FQGNSA. The CDR3 is made up of 14 amino acids.